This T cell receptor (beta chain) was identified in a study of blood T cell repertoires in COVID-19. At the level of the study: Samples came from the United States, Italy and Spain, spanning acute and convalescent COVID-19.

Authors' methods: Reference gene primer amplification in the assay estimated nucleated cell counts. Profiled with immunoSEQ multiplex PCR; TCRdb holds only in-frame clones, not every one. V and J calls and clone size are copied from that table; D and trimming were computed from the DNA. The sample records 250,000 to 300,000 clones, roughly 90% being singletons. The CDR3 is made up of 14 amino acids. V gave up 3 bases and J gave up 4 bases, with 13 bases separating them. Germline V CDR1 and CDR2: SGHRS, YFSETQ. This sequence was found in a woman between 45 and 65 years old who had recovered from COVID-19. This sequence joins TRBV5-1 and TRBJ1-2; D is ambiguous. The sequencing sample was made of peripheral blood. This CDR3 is CASSSRGPGYGYTF. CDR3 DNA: TGCGCCAGCAGCTCACGAGGGCCGGGCTATGGCTACACCTTC.